Described below is a single T cell receptor (beta chain) sequence and its context. CDR1 and CDR2 from the germline V gene are DFQATT and SNEGSKA (reference sequence). Between the trimmed V and J ends, which lost 0 bases and 11 bases, there was a span of 8 bases. The CDR3 sequence is 11 residues long. The data derive from a study of long-term antiretroviral therapy in people with HIV. Researchers ran immunoSEQ v3.0 at survey level. Researchers set sequencing to target 40,000-50,000 T-cell genomes per sample. Clones were read by immunoSEQ multiplex PCR, and TCRdb kept only the in-frame ones, dropping some. The sample shows 20,000 to 25,000 clones, 65% to 90% of them seen only once.

The TCR sequence derives from a man aged 35 to 55 with HIV. The V and J genes are TRBV20-1 and TRBJ2-1; possibly TRBD2 for D (5 bases). The sequencing here drew on unsorted PBMCs, taken 0.1 years before starting antiretroviral therapy. CDR3 amino acids: CSARDAGKQFF. The CDR3 region has the DNA TGCAGTGCTAGAGATGCGGGTAAGCAGTTCTTC.